Listed below are T cell receptor beta chains from one sample, sequenced in a study of cytotoxic CD8 clonotypes in ibrutinib-treated CLL. Measured with immunoSEQ multiplex PCR; TCRdb has only the in-frame clones, and not every one. The table records some 160,000 clones, roughly 80% of them present only once. The specimen was PBMCs, collected after 12 months of ibrutinib treatment. These receptors came from a human donor with chronic lymphocytic leukemia. The CDR3 runs from the conserved cysteine through the conserved F or W. The D gene is left open where the match is weak. Only some rows state a clone size, as once, few, many or a class for expanded clones.

TRBD2	TRBJ2-3	TRBV5-8	.	CASSLGSSGRGTDTQYF	TGTGCCAGCAGCTTGGGGTCCAGCGGGAGAGGCACAGATACGCAGTATTTT
TRBD1	TRBJ2-7	TRBV2	.	CASSQSFLPGQASRNEQYF	TGTGCCAGCAGCCAGTCCTTTTTGCCGGGACAGGCCTCTCGGAACGAGCAGTACTTC
.	TRBJ2-1	TRBV7-6	.	CASSFRPGGSSYNEQFF	TGTGCCAGCAGCTTTAGGCCGGGGGGCAGCTCCTACAATGAGCAGTTCTTC
TRBD1	TRBJ2-1	TRBV4-1	.	CASSQEQGFGGYEQFF	TGCGCCAGCAGCCAAGAACAGGGGTTCGGAGGCTATGAGCAGTTCTTC
TRBD1	TRBJ2-1	TRBV10-3	.	CAISGQGAGNEQFF	TGTGCCATCAGTGGGCAGGGGGCCGGCAATGAGCAGTTCTTC
TRBD1	TRBJ2-1	TRBV7-2	.	CASSFGQGGWEYFYNEQFF	TGTGCCAGCAGCTTTGGACAGGGGGGCTGGGAGTACTTCTACAATGAGCAGTTCTTC
.	TRBJ2-1	TRBV3-2	.	CAREEGGFF	TGTGCCAGGGAGGAGGGGGGGTTCTTC
TRBD2	TRBJ2-3	TRBV19	.	CASRVAGADTQYF	TGTGCCAGTAGGGTAGCGGGAGCGGATACGCAGTATTTT
.	TRBJ1-3	TRBV28	.	CASSLGQRTVGNTIYF	TGTGCCAGCAGTCTTGGACAGCGAACGGTTGGAAACACCATATATTTT
TRBD1	TRBJ2-7	TRBV4-2	once	CASSQVSGGSGEQYF	TGTGCCAGCAGCCAAGTTTCAGGGGGCTCGGGGGAGCAGTACTTC
.	TRBJ1-5	TRBV5-1	.	CASSFRGGSQSQHF	TGCGCCAGCAGCTTCAGGGGTGGGAGTCAGTCCCAGCATTTT
.	TRBJ2-7	TRBV5-5	.	CASSFYASSYEQYF	TGTGCCAGCAGCTTCTACGCCAGCTCCTACGAGCAGTACTTC
TRBD1	TRBJ2-2	TRBV27	.	CASSVTGGSPGELFF	TGTGCCAGCAGTGTTACAGGGGGGTCCCCCGGGGAGCTGTTTTTT
.	TRBJ2-7	TRBV18	.	CASYQGGARYEQYF	TGTGCCAGCTATCAAGGAGGGGCGCGGTACGAGCAGTACTTC
TRBD2	TRBJ2-1	TRBV18	once	CASSPRGEGNNEQFF	TGTGCCAGCTCACCACGGGGGGAGGGGAACAATGAGCAGTTCTTC
TRBD1	TRBJ2-7	TRBV7-9	once	CASSLTGIGAVEQYF	TGTGCCAGCAGCTTGACAGGGATTGGGGCGGTCGAGCAGTACTTC
.	TRBJ2-7	TRBV11-1	.	CASSLSPGVTYEQYF	TGTGCCAGCAGCTTAAGCCCCGGGGTAACCTACGAGCAGTACTTC
.	TRBJ2-2	TRBV7-2	.	CASSLDGMTGASTGELFF	TGTGCCAGCAGCTTAGATGGTATGACGGGGGCGTCCACCGGGGAGCTGTTTTTT
.	TRBJ2-5	TRBV6-1	.	CASSGLSGVWIQETQYF	TGTGCCAGCAGTGGGTTGTCGGGGGTTTGGATCCAAGAGACCCAGTACTTC
TRBD1	TRBJ2-7	TRBV5-1	.	CASSPDPGQSYYEQYF	TGCGCCAGCAGTCCCGACCCGGGACAGTCATACTACGAGCAGTACTTC
.	TRBJ2-5	TRBV10-3	once	CAIRRGQQETQYF	TGTGCCATCCGTCGAGGGCAGCAGGAGACCCAGTACTTC
.	TRBJ1-6	TRBV30	.	CAWSGRDSGSPLHF	TGTGCCTGGAGTGGACGGGACTCGGGGTCACCCCTCCACTTT
TRBD2	TRBJ2-5	TRBV7-2	.	CASSLSGRGLETQYF	TGTGCCAGCAGCTTAAGCGGGAGGGGGTTGGAGACCCAGTACTTC
TRBD2	TRBJ2-7	TRBV9	.	CASSSAAGGTTYEQYF	TGTGCCAGCAGCTCGGCGGCGGGGGGTACAACCTACGAGCAGTACTTC
.	TRBJ1-4	TRBV7-9	.	CAISTGEKLFF	TGTGCCATCTCGACGGGTGAAAAACTGTTTTTT
TRBD1	TRBJ1-2	TRBV6-8	few	CASSYSEIGTGSLNGYTF	TGTGCCAGCAGCTATTCGGAGATCGGGACAGGTTCACTTAACGGCTACACCTTC
TRBD1	TRBJ1-2	TRBV28	.	CASNDRGVNYGYTF	TGTGCCAGCAACGACAGGGGAGTTAACTATGGCTACACCTTC
.	TRBJ2-7	TRBV27	.	CASSGAGTHEQYF	TGTGCCAGCAGTGGGGCGGGAACCCACGAGCAGTACTTC
TRBD1	TRBJ1-1	TRBV27	.	CASTRGQQNTEAFF	TGTGCCAGCACCCGGGGACAGCAGAACACTGAAGCTTTCTTT
.	TRBJ1-5	TRBV11-2	.	CASSLEFNGPQHF	TGTGCCAGCAGCTTAGAGTTTAATGGGCCCCAGCATTTT
.	TRBJ1-1	TRBV28	.	CASRHYDLGVNTEAFF	TGTGCCAGCAGGCATTACGATCTGGGCGTGAACACTGAAGCTTTCTTT
.	TRBJ1-3	TRBV19	.	CASSTEQGNTIYF	TGTGCCAGTAGCACAGAGCAGGGAAACACCATATATTTT
.	TRBJ1-2	TRBV18	.	CASSPDPGYGYTF	TGTGCCAGCTCTCCGGACCCAGGTTATGGCTACACCTTC
.	TRBJ1-6	TRBV19	.	CASNRNNSPLHF	TGTGCCAGTAACAGAAATAATTCACCCCTCCACTTT
.	TRBJ1-2	TRBV27	.	CASSPGQRTYGYTF	TGTGCCAGCAGTCCGGGACAAAGAACCTATGGCTACACCTTC
.	TRBJ2-3	TRBV7-9	few	CASSLGGRGTDTQYF	TGTGCCAGCAGCTTGGGCGGGCGCGGCACAGATACGCAGTATTTT
TRBD2	TRBJ2-1	TRBV6-1	.	CASSTTGTRVNEQFF	TGTGCCAGCAGTACCACCGGGACTAGGGTCAATGAGCAGTTCTTC
.	TRBJ2-2	TRBV4-1	few	CASSQEWTANTGELFF	TGCGCCAGCAGCCAAGAGTGGACAGCGAACACCGGGGAGCTGTTTTTT
.	TRBJ2-2	TRBV9	once	CASSAVPDGTGELFF	TGTGCCAGCAGCGCCGTCCCTGACGGCACCGGGGAGCTGTTTTTT
.	TRBJ1-2	TRBV7-8	.	CASSLDRVSYGYTF	TGTGCCAGCAGCTTAGATCGTGTCAGTTATGGCTACACCTTC